This T cell receptor (beta chain) was captured in a study of blood T cell repertoires in COVID-19. Study at large: Some COVID-19 samples were acute and others convalescent; all came from the United States, Italy and Spain.

Per the authors' pipeline: Amplification of reference gene primers was used by the study to estimate nucleated cell counts. Libraries were prepared by immunoSEQ multiplex PCR; TCRdb keeps only in-frame clonotypes and omits some of them. V, J and clone size were drawn from that table, and D and trimming were deduced from the DNA. The sample lists about 280,000 clones, roughly 89% occurring once. The CDR3 runs 11 residues. This rearrangement joins TRBV21-1 to TRBJ1-1. TRBV21-1 is recorded as a pseudogene. The sequenced material came from peripheral blood. This TCR came from a woman aged 30 to 39 with active or convalescent COVID-19. The CDR3 reads CASSKRTEAFF. CDR3 DNA: TGTGCCAGCAGCAAGCGTACTGAAGCTTTCTTT.